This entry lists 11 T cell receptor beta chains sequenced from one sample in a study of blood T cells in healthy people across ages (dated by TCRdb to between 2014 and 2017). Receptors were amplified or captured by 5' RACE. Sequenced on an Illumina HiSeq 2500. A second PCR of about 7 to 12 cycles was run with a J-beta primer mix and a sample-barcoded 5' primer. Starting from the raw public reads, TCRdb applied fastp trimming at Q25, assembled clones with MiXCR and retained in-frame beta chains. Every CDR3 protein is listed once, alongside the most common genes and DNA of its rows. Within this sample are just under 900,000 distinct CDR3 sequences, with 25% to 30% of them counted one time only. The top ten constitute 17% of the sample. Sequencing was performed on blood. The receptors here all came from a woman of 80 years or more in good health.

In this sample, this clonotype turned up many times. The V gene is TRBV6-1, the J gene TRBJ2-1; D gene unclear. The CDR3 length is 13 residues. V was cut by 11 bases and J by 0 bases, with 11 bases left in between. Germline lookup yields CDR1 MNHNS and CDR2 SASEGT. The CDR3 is CAVVTSSYNEQFF. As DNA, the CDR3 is TGTGCCGTAGTGACGAGCTCCTACAATGAGCAGTTCTTC.

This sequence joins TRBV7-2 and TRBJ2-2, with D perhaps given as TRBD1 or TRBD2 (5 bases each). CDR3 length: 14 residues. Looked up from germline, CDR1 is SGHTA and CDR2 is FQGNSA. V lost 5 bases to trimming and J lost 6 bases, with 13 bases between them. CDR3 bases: TGTGCCAGCAGCGTTATGAGGGGCCCCGGGGAGCTGTTTTTT. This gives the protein CASSVMRGPGELFF.

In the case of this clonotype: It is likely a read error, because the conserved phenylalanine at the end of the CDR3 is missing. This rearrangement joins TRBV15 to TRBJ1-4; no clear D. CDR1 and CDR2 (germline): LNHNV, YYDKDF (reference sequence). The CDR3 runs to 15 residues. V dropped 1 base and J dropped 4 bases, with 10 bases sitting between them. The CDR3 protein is CATSRVYEGNEKLFY. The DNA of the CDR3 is TGTGCCACCAGCAGAGTTTACGAGGGTAATGAAAAACTGTTTTAT.

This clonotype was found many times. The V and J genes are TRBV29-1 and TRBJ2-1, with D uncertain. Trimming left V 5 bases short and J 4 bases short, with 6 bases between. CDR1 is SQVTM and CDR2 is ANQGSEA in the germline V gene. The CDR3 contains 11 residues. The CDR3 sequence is CSVSAYNEQFF. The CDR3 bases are TGCAGCGTTTCGGCTTACAATGAGCAGTTCTTC.

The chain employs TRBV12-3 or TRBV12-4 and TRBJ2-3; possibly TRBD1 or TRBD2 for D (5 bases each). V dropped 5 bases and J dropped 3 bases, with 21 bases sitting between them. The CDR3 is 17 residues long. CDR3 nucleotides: TGTGCCAGCAGTACCCTTTTTGGGGGAGTGGGGACAGATACGCAGTATTTT. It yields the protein CASSTLFGGVGTDTQYF.

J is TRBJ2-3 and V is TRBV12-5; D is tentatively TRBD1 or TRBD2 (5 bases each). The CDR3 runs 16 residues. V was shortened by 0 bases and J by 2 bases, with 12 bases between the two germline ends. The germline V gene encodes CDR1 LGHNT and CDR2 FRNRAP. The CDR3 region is CASGLVVGTFTDTQYF. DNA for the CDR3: TGTGCTAGTGGTTTGGTAGTCGGGACCTTCACAGATACGCAGTATTTT.

This CDR3 is CASSYKGDFQETQYF. The CDR3 coding sequence is TGTGCCAGCAGCTATAAGGGGGACTTCCAAGAGACCCAGTACTTC. The gene calls are TRBV5-4 and TRBJ2-5; D assignment may be TRBD1 or TRBD2 (6 bases each). V was trimmed by 3 bases and J by 1 base, leaving 13 bases between them. Looked up from germline, CDR1 is SGHNT and CDR2 is YYREEE (reference sequence). The CDR3 consists of 15 residues.

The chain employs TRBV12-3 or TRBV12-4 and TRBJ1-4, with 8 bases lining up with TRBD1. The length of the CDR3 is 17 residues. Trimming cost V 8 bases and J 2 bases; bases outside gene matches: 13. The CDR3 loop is CASGQGALFATNEKLFF. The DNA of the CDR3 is TGTGCCAGCGGACAGGGCGCCCTTTTTGCGACTAATGAAAAACTGTTTTTT.

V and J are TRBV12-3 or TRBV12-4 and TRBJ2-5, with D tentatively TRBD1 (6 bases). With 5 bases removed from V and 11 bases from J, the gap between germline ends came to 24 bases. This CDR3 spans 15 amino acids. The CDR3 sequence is CASSRTGSSSYVQYF. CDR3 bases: TGTGCCAGCAGTAGAACAGGGAGTAGTTCCTACGTGCAGTACTTC.

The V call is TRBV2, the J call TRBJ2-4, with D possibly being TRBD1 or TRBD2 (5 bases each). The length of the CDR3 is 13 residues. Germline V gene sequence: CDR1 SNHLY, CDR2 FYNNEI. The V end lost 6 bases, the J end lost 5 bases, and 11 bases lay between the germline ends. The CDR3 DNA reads TGTGCCAGCAGACAGGACGGGGAAAACATTCAGTACTTC. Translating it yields CASRQDGENIQYF.

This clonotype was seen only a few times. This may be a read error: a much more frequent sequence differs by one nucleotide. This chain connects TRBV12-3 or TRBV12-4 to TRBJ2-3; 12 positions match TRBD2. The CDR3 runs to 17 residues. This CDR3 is CASSLRLAGAHTDAQYF. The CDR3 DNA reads TGTGCCAGCAGTTTGAGACTAGCGGGGGCCCACACAGATGCGCAGTATTTT.